This entry describes one T cell receptor (beta chain). This record comes from a study of T cells after yellow fever vaccination. TCRdb redid the calling of the 5' RACE reads with MiXCR, one entry per CDR3 protein. The data show some 550,000 distinct CDR3 sequences, with 15% to 20% seen just once and more than 13% held by the top ten. The TCR originated in a young man who received the YFV17D yellow fever vaccine. Sequenced here: PBMCs, sampled 15 days after the yellow fever booster vaccination.

Here the CDR3 reads CASSSGPTGELFF. Here the CDR3 DNA reads TGTGCCAGCAGCTCGGGACCCACCGGGGAGCTGTTTTTT. The chain uses TRBV11-3 and TRBJ2-2; D tentatively reads TRBD1 or TRBD2 (5 bases each). V lost 4 bases and J lost 4, with 7 bases in between. There are 13 residues in the CDR3. Germline V lookup: CDR1 SGHNT, CDR2 YENEEA.